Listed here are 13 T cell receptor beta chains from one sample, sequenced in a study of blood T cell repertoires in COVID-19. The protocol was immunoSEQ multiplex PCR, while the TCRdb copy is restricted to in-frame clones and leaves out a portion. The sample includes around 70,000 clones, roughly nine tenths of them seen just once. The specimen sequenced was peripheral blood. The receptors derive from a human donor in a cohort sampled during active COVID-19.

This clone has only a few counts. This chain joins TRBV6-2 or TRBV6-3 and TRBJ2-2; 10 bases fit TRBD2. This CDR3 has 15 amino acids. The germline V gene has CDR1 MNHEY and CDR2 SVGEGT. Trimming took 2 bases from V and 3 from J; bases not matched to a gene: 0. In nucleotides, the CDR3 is TGTGCCAGCAGTTACGGGACTAGCGACACCGGGGAGCTGTTTTTT. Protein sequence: CASSYGTSDTGELFF.

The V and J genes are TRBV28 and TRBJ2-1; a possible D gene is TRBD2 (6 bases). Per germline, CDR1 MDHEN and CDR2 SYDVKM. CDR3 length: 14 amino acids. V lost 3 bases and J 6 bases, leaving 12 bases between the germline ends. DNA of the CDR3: TGTGCCAGCAGTTTTGTGGGGGGAGGCAATGAGCAGTTCTTC. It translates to CASSFVGGGNEQFF.

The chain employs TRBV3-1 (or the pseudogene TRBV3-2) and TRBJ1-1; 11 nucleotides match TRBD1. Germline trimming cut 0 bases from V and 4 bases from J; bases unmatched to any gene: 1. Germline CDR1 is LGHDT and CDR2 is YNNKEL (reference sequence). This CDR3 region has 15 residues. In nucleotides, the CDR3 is TGTGCCAGCAGCCAAGAGGGGACAGGGGGCACTGAAGCTTTCTTT. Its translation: CASSQEGTGGTEAFF.

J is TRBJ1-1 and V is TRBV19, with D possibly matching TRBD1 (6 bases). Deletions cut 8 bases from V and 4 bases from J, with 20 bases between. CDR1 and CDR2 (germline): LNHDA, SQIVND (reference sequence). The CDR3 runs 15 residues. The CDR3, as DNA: TGTGCCAGTCGACGGGAGGGGGGTTTGAGCACTGAAGCTTTCTTT. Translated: CASRREGGLSTEAFF.

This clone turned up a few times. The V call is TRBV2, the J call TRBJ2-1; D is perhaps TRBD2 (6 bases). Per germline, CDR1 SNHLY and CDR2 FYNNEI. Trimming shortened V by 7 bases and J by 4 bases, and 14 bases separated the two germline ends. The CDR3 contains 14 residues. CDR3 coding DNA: TGTGCCAGCATGGGGGGATCCTTTTACAATGAGCAGTTCTTC. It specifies CASMGGSFYNEQFF.

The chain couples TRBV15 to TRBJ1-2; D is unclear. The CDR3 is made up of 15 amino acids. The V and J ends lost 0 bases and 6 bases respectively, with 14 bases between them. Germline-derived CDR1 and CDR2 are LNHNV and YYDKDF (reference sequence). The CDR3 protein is CATSRDTGVTDGYTF. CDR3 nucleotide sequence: TGTGCCACCAGCAGAGATACCGGGGTTACGGATGGCTACACCTTC.

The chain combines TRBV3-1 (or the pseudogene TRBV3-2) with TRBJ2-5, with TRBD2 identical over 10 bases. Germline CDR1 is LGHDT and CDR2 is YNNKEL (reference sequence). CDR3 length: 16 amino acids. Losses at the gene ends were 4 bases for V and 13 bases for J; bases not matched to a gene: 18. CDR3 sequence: CASSPRSGRASGGPYF. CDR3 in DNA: TGTGCCAGCAGCCCCCGAAGCGGGAGGGCATCCGGGGGACCGTACTTC.

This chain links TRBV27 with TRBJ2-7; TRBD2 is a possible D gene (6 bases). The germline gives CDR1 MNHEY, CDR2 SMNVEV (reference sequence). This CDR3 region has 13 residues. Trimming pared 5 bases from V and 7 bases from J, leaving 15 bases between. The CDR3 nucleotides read TGTGCCAGCAGTGGAGGGGCTCTGAGAGAGCAGTACTTC. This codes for CASSGGALREQYF.

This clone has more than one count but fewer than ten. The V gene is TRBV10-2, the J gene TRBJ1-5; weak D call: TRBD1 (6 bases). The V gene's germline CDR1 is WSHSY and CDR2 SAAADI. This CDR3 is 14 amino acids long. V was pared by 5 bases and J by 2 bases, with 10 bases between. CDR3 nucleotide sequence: TGCGCCAGCAGTTTCTCAGGGGGCAATCAGCCCCAGCATTTT. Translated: CASSFSGGNQPQHF.

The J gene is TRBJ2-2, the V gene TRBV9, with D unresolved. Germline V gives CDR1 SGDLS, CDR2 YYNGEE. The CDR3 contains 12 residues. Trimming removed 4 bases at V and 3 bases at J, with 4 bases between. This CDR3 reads CASSPHTGELFF. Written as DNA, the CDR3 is TGTGCCAGCAGCCCTCACACCGGGGAGCTGTTTTTT.

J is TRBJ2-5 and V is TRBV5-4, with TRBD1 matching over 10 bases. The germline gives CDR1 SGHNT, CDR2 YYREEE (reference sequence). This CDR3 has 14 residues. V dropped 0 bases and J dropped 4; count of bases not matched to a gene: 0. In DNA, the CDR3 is TGTGCCAGCAGCTTGGGACAGGGGGCAGAGACCCAGTACTTC. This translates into CASSLGQGAETQYF.

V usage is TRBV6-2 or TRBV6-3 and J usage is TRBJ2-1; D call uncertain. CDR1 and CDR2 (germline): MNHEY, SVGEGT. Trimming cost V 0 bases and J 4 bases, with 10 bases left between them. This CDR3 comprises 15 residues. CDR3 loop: CASSYSTGPYNEQFF. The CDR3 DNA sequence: TGTGCCAGCAGTTACTCAACCGGTCCATACAATGAGCAGTTCTTC.

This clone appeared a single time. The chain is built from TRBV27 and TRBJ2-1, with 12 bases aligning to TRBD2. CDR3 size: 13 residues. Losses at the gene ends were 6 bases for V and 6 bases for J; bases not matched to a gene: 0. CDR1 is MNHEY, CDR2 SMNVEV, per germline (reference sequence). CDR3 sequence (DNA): TGTGCCAGCAGGACTAGCGGGGGCAATGAGCAGTTCTTC. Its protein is CASRTSGGNEQFF.